Included here is one T cell receptor (beta chain) sequence, with context. Its specific antigen is unknown. Base qualities are not provided; no much larger clone lies one nucleotide away. The junction carries 11 bases between V and J, which are trimmed by 4 bases and 4 bases respectively. The CDR3 has 14 amino acids, counting the end cysteine and phenylalanine. Only the CDR3 DNA is retained, 42 bases long and in frame from the first base. The data were taken from a study of identifying expanded T cells in peripheral blood (dated by TCRdb to the late 2010s). Regarding the research as a whole: Technical replicates were generated by sequencing separate aliquots of the same genomic DNA pool, and four replicates were compared pairwise. General conclusions and limits of the study: Across all healthy-donor time intervals, the beta-binomial model significantly lowered both the number of clones called differentially abundant and the false-positive rate. The authors expected that biological variance in healthy repertoires might rise further over much longer intervals, such as months to years. About 1.1 differentially abundant clones were flagged by the binomial model between technical replicates, whereas about 15 and 18 were flagged over roughly two weeks and four weeks, respectively. For all healthy donors, the variance in clone template counts between approximately 2-week samples rose significantly as total template count increased.

During the collection period, no immune events, such as infections, were documented for the healthy donors. Blood repertoires from healthy donors were used as a training cohort for calibrating time-dependent variance in a beta-binomial model of differential abundance of T-cell clones. There were some ten healthy donors in the training cohort, of whom 3 were female and 7 were male. On average the donors were about 45 years old, and their ages spanned roughly 29 to 64 years. Whole blood was collected from each healthy donor at three time points spaced approximately 2 weeks apart and obtained from a commercial supplier. For immunosequencing, genomic DNA was extracted from whole blood that had not been sorted. TCRbeta CDR3 regions were profiled with the immunoSEQ Assay using bias-controlled multiplex PCR amplification of genomic DNA. Regarding the original processing steps: To quantify the absolute abundance of each unique TCRbeta CDR3 region, the sequences were collapsed and filtered. Differential abundance was tested with two models: a binomial (Fisher-equivalent) model and a beta-binomial model that adds time-dependent variance fitted from healthy donors. Clones with fewer than 5 combined templates were excluded, and clones with Benjamini-Hochberg FDR below 0.01 were called differentially abundant. Beta-binomial variance was modeled as a function of total template count across the two samples using the form v = (b*log(k)+a)^2. Entries here come from immuneACCESS through TCRdb and include only in-frame sequences with V and J called. Some clones fail to appear in such tables; in the studies checked, an unresolved V gene covers under half of the shortfall, and the cause of the remainder is unknown. V, J and clone size derive from that table, while D and trimming were established from the DNA sequence. The table for this sample lists 91,000 or so clones; about 88% of them were counted only once. The ten top clones hold around 3.8% of the sample.

What was sequenced was blood. This TCR was sampled from a person aged 18 to 75 in good health. In this chain, TRBV5-3 is recombined with TRBJ2-2; possibly the D gene is TRBD1, per 7 matching bases. TRBV5-3 is an ORF, with its function uncertain. The CDR3 corresponds to CARSQGGSTGELFF. The nucleotide sequence reads TGTGCCAGAAGCCAGGGGGGCAGCACCGGGGAGCTGTTTTTT.